This record covers a single T cell receptor (beta chain). Germline values: CDR1 LGHNA, CDR2 YSLEER. The length of the CDR3 is 14 residues. Trimming removed 0 bases at V and 2 bases at J, with 6 bases between. The sample is drawn from a study of technical replicates of blood from several donors. This table comes from immunoSEQ multiplex PCR, and its TCRdb copy is limited to in-frame clones, with some not included. The table lists some 70,000 clones, just over 90% of them singletons. This receptor was obtained from a human donor in good health. Some clones in this sample may be carry-over from other donors' samples. The V and J genes are TRBV4-3 and TRBJ2-3; D is uncertain. The specimen sequenced was PBMCs. As DNA, the CDR3 is TGCGCCAGCAGCCAAGAGTCCTTCACAGATACGCAGTATTTT. This encodes CASSQESFTDTQYF.